Here is one TCR beta chain with its context. What it binds is unknown. Genomic DNA served as template for TCR beta VDJ and CDR3 profiling. MiXCR, run by TCRdb on the reads, gives a single entry per CDR3 protein. This table holds about 150,000 distinct CDR3 sequences, about 54% found once. This sample is part of a study of CD8+CD57+ T cells in acquired aplastic anemia. General observations from the study: In common between the patients and the controls were nearly 30 CD8+ CDR3 sequences. Controls did not differ significantly from patients in CD8+ Simpson's diversity.

V was pared by 2 bases and J by 2 bases, with 13 bases of the junction left unmatched. The CDR3 totals 20 residues. From germline, CDR1 is MNHEY and CDR2 SVGAGI. Patients picked for sequencing had shown CD8+CD57+ cell expansion detected by flow cytometry. No patient had been given any therapy when blood was sampled. The sequencing sample was made of sorted CD4+, CD8+, or CD8+CD57+ T cells (not recorded which) from PBMCs. This TCR was sampled from a human donor with aplastic anemia. The rearrangement joins TRBV6-5 to TRBJ2-6; 9 nucleotides match TRBD2. CDR3 in amino acids: CASSYLGGSGGLPGANVLTF. CDR3 bases: TGTGCCAGCAGTTACCTGGGGGGTAGCGGGGGCCTTCCTGGGGCCAACGTCCTGACTTTC.